Sequencing of this TCR beta chain was carried out in a study of cytomegalovirus exposure and HLA in healthy donors. For the study at large: Tens of millions of unique TCRs from HLA-typed donors were held in an early release of data.

The study's findings and limits: The records held CMV serostatus as the only immune exposure information.

Comment on this clone: Its antigen is not known.

PCR employed 60 Vbeta and 13 Jbeta primers. Sequencing was performed with immunoSEQ multiplex PCR; in TCRdb, only in-frame clones are kept and a portion is missing. The profile shows about 180,000 clones, about 80% of them singletons. Per germline, CDR1 SGHDT and CDR2 YYEEEE. This CDR3 is 18 amino acids long. With 3 bases removed from V and 4 bases from J, the gap between germline ends came to 22 bases. Although they were nominally healthy when sampled, donors likely had unrecorded immune exposures. The gene calls are TRBV5-6 and TRBJ2-2; perhaps TRBD1 as D (6 bases). The clonotype originates from a man aged 25-45 years in good health and CMV-seropositive. The sample was PBMCs. The CDR3 sequence is CASSSFGGRGSTTGELFF. As DNA, the CDR3 is TGTGCCAGCAGCTCGTTCGGCGGCAGGGGATCGACCACCGGGGAGCTGTTTTTT. The variable domain in full, with the rest retrieved from reference TRBV5-6 and TRBJ2-2, is DAGVTQSPTHLIKTRGQQVTLRCSPKSGHDTVSWYQQALGQGPQFIFQYYEEEERQRGNFPDRFSGHQFPNYSSELNVNALLLGDSALYLCASSSFGGRGSTTGELFFGEGSRLTVL.